This entry is about one T cell receptor beta chain. The antigen is not known. The data belong to a study of cytomegalovirus exposure and HLA in healthy donors. Overall study results and limits: In a later analysis, TCR beta V- and J-gene trimming was associated with a missense DCLRE1C variant. In presence/absence analyses, roughly uniform sequencing depth across donors was assumed.

The PCR used 60 Vbeta and 13 Jbeta primers. Produced via immunoSEQ multiplex PCR; TCRdb's table is partial and in-frame only. The sample records roughly 97,000 clones, approximately 9% being singletons. The sequenced material came from PBMCs. The clonotype originates from a man aged 45-65 years in good health and CMV-seropositive.

CDR3: CASRPRLALGSEQYF. Written as DNA, the CDR3 is TGTGCCAGCAGGCCGCGACTAGCCCTGGGAAGTGAGCAGTACTTC. The V call is TRBV27, the J call TRBJ2-7, with 7 bases fitting TRBD2. The germline V gene encodes CDR1 MNHEY and CDR2 SMNVEV (reference sequence). The trim removed 6 bases at V and 7 bases at J, leaving 15 bases unmatched. There are 15 residues in the CDR3.